This TCR beta chain comes out of a study of siplizumab effects on memory and regulatory T cells. The study, taken as a whole, reports: Tregs proliferating in siplizumab cultures lacked confirmation of their suppressive function.

With V trimmed by 4 bases and J by 4 bases, 17 bases remained unmatched. Germline V gene sequence: CDR1 SQVTM, CDR2 ANQGSEA. There are 18 residues in the CDR3. On this clone itself: No antigen is known for it.

The data were produced by immunoSEQ multiplex PCR, yet TCRdb's version contains in-frame clones alone and is incomplete. The sample shows 80,000 to 130,000 clones, approximately 92% of them seen only once. The chain uses TRBV29-1 and TRBJ2-3, with TRBD1 identical over 10 bases. Material: CD4+ T cells sorted from blood. The sequence was obtained from a human donor in good health. Some clones in this sample may be carry-over from other donors' samples. The CDR3 loop reads CSVAGGPTGGASADTQYF. CDR3 DNA: TGCAGCGTTGCCGGGGGGCCGACAGGGGGCGCTTCGGCAGATACGCAGTATTTT.